Given below is one T cell receptor (beta chain) in context. These data belong to a study of shared clonotypes between healthy human individuals. An even split of each subset's genomic DNA across several immunoSEQ plates was performed. Sequenced by immunoSEQ multiplex PCR; TCRdb stores in-frame clones only, minus some. The sample holds around 430,000 clones, roughly 77% seen once. Germline CDR1 is MDHEN and CDR2 is SYDVKM. The CDR3 is 13 residues long. The V end was cut by 2 bases, the J end by 3 bases, with 8 bases between. The sequenced material came from PBMCs. The receptor was derived from a middle-aged woman in good health. Some clones in this sample may be carry-over from other donors' samples. V is TRBV28 and J is TRBJ2-7; D call uncertain. The CDR3 DNA is TGTGCCAGCAGTTTAGGACGGCACTACGAGCAGTACTTC. This encodes CASSLGRHYEQYF.